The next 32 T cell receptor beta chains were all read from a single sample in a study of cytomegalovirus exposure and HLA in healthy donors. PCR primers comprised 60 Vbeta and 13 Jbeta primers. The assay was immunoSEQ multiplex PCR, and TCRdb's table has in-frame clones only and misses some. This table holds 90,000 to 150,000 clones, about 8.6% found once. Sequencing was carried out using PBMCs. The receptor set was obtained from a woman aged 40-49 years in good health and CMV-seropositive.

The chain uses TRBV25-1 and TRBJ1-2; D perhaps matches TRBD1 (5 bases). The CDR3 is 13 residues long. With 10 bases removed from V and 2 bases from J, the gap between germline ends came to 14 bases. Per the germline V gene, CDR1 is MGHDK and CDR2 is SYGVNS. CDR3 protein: CATSRSGNYGYTF. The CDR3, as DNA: TGTGCCACCTCCAGATCAGGGAACTATGGCTACACCTTC.

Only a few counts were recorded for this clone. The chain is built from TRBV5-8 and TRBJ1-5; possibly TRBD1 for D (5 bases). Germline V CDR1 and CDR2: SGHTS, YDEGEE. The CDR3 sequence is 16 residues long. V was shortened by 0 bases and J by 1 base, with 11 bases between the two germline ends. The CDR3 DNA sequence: TGTGCCAGCAGCTTGGTGGGAGGGGCGAGCAATCAGCCCCAGCATTTT. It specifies CASSLVGGASNQPQHF. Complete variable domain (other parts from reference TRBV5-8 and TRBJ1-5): EAGVTQSPTHLIKTRGQQATLRCSPISGHTSVYWYQQALGLGLQFLLWYDEGEERNRGNFPPRFSGRQFPNYSSELNVNALELEDSALYLCASSLVGGASNQPQHFGDGTRLSIL.

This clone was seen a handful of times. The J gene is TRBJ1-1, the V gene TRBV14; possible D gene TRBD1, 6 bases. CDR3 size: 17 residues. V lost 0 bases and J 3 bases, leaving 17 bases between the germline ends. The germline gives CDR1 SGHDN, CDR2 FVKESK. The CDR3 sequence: CASSQERQDEFDTEAFF. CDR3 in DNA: TGTGCCAGCAGCCAAGAGAGACAGGACGAATTCGACACTGAAGCTTTCTTT.

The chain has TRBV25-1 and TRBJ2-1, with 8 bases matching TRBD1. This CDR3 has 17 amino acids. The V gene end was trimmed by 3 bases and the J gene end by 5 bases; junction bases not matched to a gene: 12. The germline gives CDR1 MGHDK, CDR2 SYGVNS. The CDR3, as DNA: TGTGCCAGCAGTGAGGTGAAACGGACAGGGTTTGACAATGAGCAGTTCTTC. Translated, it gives CASSEVKRTGFDNEQFF.

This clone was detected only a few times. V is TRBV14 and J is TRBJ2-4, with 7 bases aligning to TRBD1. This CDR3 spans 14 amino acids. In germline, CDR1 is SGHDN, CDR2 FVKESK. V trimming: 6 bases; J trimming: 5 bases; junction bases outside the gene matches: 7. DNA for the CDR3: TGTGCCAGCAGGTTAACAGGGGCGGAAAACATTCAGTACTTC. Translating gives CASRLTGAENIQYF. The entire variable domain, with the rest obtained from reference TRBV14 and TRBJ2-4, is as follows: EAGVTQFPSHSVIEKGQTVTLRCDPISGHDNLYWYRRVMGKEIKFLLHFVKESKQDESGMPNNRFLAERTGGTYSTLKVQPAELEDSGVYFCASRLTGAENIQYFGAGTRLSVL.

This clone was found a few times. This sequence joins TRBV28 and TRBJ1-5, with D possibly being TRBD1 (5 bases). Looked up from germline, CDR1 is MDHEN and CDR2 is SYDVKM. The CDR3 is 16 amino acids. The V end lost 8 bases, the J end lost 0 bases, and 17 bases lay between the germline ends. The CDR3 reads CASGPLAGNSNQPQHF. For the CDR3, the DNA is TGTGCCAGCGGACCCCTGGCAGGGAATAGCAATCAGCCCCAGCATTTT.

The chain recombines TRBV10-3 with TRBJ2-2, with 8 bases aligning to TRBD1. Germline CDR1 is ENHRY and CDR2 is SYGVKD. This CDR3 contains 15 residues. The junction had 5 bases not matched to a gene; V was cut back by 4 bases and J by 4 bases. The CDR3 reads CAISGGTGSTGELFF. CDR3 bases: TGTGCCATCAGTGGTGGGACAGGATCCACCGGGGAGCTGTTTTTT.

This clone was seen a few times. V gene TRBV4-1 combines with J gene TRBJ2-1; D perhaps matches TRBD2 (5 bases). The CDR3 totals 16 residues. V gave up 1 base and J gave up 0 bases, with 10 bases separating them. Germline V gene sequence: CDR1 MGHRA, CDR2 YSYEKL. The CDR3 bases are TGCGCCAGCAGCCAAGGGAGGCAGAGCTCCTACAATGAGCAGTTCTTC. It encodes CASSQGRQSSYNEQFF.

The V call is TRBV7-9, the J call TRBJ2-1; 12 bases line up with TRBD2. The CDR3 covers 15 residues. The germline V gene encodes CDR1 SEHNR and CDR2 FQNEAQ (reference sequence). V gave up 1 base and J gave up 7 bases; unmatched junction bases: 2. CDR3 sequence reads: CASSLVLAGGNEQFF. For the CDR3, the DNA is TGTGCCAGCAGCTTAGTGCTAGCGGGGGGGAATGAGCAGTTCTTC.

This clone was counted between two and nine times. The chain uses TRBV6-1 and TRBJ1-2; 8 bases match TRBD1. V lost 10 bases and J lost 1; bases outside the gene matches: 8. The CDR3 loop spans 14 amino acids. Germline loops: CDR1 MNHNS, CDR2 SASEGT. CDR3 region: CAIGQGENNYGYTF. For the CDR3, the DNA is TGTGCCATTGGACAGGGAGAAAATAACTATGGCTACACCTTC.

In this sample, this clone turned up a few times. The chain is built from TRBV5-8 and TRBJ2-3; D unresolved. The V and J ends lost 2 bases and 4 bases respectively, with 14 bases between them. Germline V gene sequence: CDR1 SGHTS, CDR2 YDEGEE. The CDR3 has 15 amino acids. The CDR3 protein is CASSFDSVVPDTQYF. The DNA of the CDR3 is TGTGCCAGCAGCTTCGACTCTGTGGTCCCAGATACGCAGTATTTT.

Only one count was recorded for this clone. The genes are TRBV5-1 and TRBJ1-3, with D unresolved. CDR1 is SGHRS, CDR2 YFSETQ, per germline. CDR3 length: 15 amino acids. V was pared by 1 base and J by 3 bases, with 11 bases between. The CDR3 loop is CASSLLGTIGNTIYF. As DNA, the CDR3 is TGCGCCAGCAGCTTGTTGGGCACAATTGGAAACACCATATATTTT.

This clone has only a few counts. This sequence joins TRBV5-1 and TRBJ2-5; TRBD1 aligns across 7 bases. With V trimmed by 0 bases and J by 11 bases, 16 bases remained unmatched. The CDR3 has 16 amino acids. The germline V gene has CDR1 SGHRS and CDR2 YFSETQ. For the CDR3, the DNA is TGCGCCAGCAGCTTGGCGTACCGGGACAGAGGGAGACCTCAGTACTTC. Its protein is CASSLAYRDRGRPQYF.

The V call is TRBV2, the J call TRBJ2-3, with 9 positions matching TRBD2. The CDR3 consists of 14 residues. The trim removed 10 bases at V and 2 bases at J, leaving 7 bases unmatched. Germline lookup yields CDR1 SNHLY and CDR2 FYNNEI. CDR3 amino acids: CATKRGVITDTQYF. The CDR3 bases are TGTGCCACAAAGCGGGGGGTTATCACAGATACGCAGTATTTT.

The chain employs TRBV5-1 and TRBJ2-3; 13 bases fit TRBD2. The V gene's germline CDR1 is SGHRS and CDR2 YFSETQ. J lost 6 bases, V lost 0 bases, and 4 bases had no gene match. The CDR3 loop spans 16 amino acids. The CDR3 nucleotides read TGCGCCAGCAGCTTGGGACTAGCGGGGGGCCGGGATACGCAGTATTTT. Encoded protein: CASSLGLAGGRDTQYF. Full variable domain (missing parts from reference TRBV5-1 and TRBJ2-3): KAGVTQTPRYLIKTRGQQVTLSCSPISGHRSVSWYQQTPGQGLQFLFEYFSETQRNKGNFPGRFSGRQFSNSRSEMNVSTLELGDSALYLCASSLGLAGGRDTQYFGPGTRLTVL.

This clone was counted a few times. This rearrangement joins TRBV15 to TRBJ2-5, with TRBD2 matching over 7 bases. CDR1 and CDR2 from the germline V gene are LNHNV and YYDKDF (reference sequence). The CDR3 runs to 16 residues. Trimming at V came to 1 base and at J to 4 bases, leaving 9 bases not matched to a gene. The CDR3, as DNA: TGTGCCACCAGCAGAGGCCGATCAGGGAGGGGAGAGACCCAGTACTTC. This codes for CATSRGRSGRGETQYF.

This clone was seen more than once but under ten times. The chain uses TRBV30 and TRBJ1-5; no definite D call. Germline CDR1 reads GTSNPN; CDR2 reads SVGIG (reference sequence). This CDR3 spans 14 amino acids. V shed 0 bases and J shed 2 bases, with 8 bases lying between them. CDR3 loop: CAWSVGGGNQPQHF. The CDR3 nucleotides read TGTGCCTGGAGTGTAGGAGGTGGCAATCAGCCCCAGCATTTT.

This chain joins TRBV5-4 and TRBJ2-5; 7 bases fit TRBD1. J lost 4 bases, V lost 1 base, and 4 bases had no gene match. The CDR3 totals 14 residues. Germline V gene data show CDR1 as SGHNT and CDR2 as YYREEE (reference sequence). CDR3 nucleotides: TGTGCCAGCAGCTTGACAGGGGCTCTAGAGACCCAGTACTTC. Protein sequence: CASSLTGALETQYF. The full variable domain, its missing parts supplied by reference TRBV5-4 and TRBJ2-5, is ETGVTQSPTHLIKTRGQQVTLRCSSQSGHNTVSWYQQALGQGPQFIFQYYREEENGRGNFPPRFSGLQFPNYSSELNVNALELDDSALYLCASSLTGALETQYFGPGTRLLVL.

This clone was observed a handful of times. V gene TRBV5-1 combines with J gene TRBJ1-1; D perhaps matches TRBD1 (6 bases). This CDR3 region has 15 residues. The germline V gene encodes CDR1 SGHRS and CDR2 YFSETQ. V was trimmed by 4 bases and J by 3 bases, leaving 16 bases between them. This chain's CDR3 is CASSPQGSRDTEAFF. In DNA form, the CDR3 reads TGCGCCAGCAGCCCCCAGGGGTCTCGGGACACTGAAGCTTTCTTT.

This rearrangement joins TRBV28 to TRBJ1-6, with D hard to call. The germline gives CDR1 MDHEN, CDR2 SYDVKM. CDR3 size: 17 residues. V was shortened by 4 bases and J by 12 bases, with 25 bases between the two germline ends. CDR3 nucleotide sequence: TGTGCCAGCAGTTCCGGGTCCGCTAGTTCGGTCCCAAGACCCCTCCACTTT. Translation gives CASSSGSASSVPRPLHF. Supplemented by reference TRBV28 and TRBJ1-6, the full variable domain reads DVKVTQSSRYLVKRTGEKVFLECVQDMDHENMFWYRQDPGLGLRLIYFSYDVKMKEKGDIPEGYSVSREKKERFSLILESASTNQTSMYLCASSSGSASSVPRPLHFGNGTRLTVT.

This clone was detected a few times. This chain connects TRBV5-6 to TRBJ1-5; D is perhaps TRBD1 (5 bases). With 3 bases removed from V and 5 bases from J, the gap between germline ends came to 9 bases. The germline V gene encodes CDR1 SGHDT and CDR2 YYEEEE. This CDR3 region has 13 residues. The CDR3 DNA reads TGTGCCAGCAGCTCTGGGGGGGATCAGCCCCAGCATTTT. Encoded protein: CASSSGGDQPQHF.

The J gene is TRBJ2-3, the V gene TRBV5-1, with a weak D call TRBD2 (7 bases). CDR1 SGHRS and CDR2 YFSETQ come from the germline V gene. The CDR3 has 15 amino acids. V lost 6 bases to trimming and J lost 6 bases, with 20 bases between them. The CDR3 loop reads CASNNEGGGLDTQYF. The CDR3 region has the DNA TGCGCCAGCAACAACGAGGGGGGGGGCCTTGATACGCAGTATTTT.

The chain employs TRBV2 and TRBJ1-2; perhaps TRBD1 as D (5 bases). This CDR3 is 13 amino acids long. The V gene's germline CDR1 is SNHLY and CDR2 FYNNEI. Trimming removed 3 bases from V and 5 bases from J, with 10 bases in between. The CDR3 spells CASSDEAGYGYTF. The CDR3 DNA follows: TGTGCCAGCAGTGATGAGGCAGGGTATGGCTACACCTTC.

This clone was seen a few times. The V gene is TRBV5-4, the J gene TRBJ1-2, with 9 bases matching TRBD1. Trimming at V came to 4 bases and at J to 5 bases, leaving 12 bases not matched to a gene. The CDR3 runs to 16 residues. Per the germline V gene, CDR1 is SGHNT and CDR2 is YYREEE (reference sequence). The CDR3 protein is CASSPRTGEGVYGYTF. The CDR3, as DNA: TGTGCCAGCAGCCCTCGGACAGGGGAGGGCGTATATGGCTACACCTTC.

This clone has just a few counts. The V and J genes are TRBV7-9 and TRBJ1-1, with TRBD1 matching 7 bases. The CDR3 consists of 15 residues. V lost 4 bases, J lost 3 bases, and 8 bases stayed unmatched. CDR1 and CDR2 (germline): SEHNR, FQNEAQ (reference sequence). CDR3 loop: CASSYRQGKDTEAFF. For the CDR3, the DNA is TGTGCCAGCAGCTATAGACAGGGTAAGGACACTGAAGCTTTCTTT.

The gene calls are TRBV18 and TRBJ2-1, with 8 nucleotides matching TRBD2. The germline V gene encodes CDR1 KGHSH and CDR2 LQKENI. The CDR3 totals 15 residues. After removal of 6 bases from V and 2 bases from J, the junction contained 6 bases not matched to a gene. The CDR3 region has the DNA TGTGCCAGCTCCGGGGCGGGGGGCGCCTACAATGAGCAGTTCTTC. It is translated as CASSGAGGAYNEQFF.

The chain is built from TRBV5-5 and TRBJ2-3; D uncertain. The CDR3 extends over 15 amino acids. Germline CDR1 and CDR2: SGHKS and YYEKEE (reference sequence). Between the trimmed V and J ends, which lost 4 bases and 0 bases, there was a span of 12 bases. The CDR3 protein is CASSLLKPSTDTQYF. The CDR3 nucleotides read TGTGCCAGCAGCCTACTAAAACCTAGCACAGATACGCAGTATTTT. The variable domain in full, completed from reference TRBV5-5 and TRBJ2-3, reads DAGVTQSPTHLIKTRGQQVTLRCSPISGHKSVSWYQQVLGQGPQFIFQYYEKEERGRGNFPDRFSARQFPNYSSELNVNALLLGDSALYLCASSLLKPSTDTQYFGPGTRLTVL.

The CDR3 sequence: CATSSTVNTEAFF. DNA for the CDR3: TGTGCCACCAGCAGCACGGTGAACACTGAAGCTTTCTTT. V and J are TRBV15 and TRBJ1-1; D remains ambiguous. Trimming cost V 3 bases and J 0 bases, with 5 bases left between them. CDR1 and CDR2 (germline): LNHNV, YYDKDF (reference sequence). This CDR3 spans 13 amino acids.

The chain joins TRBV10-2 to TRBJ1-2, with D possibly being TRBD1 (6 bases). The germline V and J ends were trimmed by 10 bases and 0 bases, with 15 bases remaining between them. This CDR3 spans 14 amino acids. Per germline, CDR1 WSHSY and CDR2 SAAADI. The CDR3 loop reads CAILDSGPNYGYTF. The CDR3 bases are TGCGCCATCTTGGACAGTGGTCCTAACTATGGCTACACCTTC.

Here the CDR3 DNA reads TGTGCCAGCAGCCTTGGCCAAGACAGGTCTACCTACGAGCAGTACTTC. The encoded protein is CASSLGQDRSTYEQYF. The chain employs TRBV14 and TRBJ2-7, with D tentatively TRBD1 (6 bases). Trimming took off 4 bases at V and 2 bases at J, with 18 bases between the two ends. Per germline, CDR1 SGHDN and CDR2 FVKESK. CDR3 size: 16 residues.

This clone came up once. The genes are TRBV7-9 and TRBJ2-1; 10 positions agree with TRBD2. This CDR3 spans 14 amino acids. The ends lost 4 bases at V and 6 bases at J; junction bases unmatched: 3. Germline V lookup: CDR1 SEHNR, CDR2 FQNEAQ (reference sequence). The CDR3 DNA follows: TGTGCCAGCAGCTGGACTAGCGGACTCAATGAGCAGTTCTTC. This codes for CASSWTSGLNEQFF.

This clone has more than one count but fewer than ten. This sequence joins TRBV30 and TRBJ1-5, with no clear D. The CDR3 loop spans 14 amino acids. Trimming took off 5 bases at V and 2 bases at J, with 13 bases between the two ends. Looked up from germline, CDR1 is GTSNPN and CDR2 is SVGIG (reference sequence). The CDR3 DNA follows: TGTGCCTGGTCCCTAGTTGGTGGCAATCAGCCCCAGCATTTT. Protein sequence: CAWSLVGGNQPQHF.